The 14 T cell receptor beta chains presented below share a single source sample, sequenced in a study of T-cell reconstitution after alpha-beta-depleted transplantation in children. Preparation of the TCRbeta library was carried out with unique molecular identifiers. TCRdb reprocessed the PCR reads with MiXCR, giving one entry per CDR3 protein. Counted here are some 500,000 distinct CDR3 sequences, approximately 20% occurring once; the ten biggest clones make up roughly 3.3%. The sequencing used PBMCs from the stem cell graft donor, collected from the stem cell graft. The receptors derive from a human donor who donated a stem cell graft to a child with acute lymphoblastic leukemia.

In its sample, this clonotype was seen many times. The chain combines TRBV29-1 with TRBJ2-1, with TRBD1 identical over 9 bases. The CDR3 consists of 18 residues. The V and J ends lost 1 base and 0 bases, in that order; junction bases with no gene match: 10. The germline gives CDR1 SQVTM, CDR2 ANQGSEA. CDR3 region: CSVEGPLDRGSSYNEQFF. The CDR3, as DNA: TGCAGCGTTGAAGGCCCCCTCGACAGGGGGAGCTCCTACAATGAGCAGTTCTTC.

This clonotype appeared many times. V is TRBV9 and J is TRBJ1-1, with 7 nucleotides matching TRBD1. CDR1 and CDR2 from the germline V gene are SGDLS and YYNGEE. The CDR3 spans 14 residues. Trimming at V came to 4 bases and at J to 9 bases, leaving 12 bases not matched to a gene. The CDR3 here is CASSRDRENGQAFF. Here the CDR3 DNA reads TGTGCCAGCAGCCGTGACAGGGAAAACGGCCAAGCTTTCTTT. Drawing the rest from reference TRBV9 and TRBJ1-1, the complete variable domain is DSGVTQTPKHLITATGQRVTLRCSPRSGDLSVYWYQQSLDQGLQFLIQYYNGEERAKGNILERFSAQQFPDLHSELNLSSLELGDSALYFCASSRDRENGQAFFGQGTRLTVV.

The chain is built from TRBV7-3 and TRBJ2-1; D is possibly TRBD1 (6 bases). The CDR3 contains 13 residues. Trimming cost V 5 bases and J 12 bases, with 17 bases left between them. The germline V gene has CDR1 SGHTA and CDR2 FQGTGA. CDR3 protein: CASSPIQGLGQFF. DNA of the CDR3: TGTGCCAGCAGCCCGATACAGGGATTAGGGCAGTTCTTC.

This clonotype was detected a few times. This rearrangement joins TRBV12-3 or TRBV12-4 to TRBJ1-3; D is possibly TRBD1 (5 bases). The ends were cut back, 0 bases at V and 0 bases at J, with 6 bases in the middle. CDR3 size: 15 residues. The CDR3 DNA follows: TGTGCCAGCAGTTTAGCGGGACCCTCTGGAAACACCATATATTTT. Its translation: CASSLAGPSGNTIYF.

On this clonotype: Its ends do not fully match the called genes, so a read error is possible. This chain links TRBV7-9 with TRBJ1-5; TRBD1 matches at 7 bases. Per the germline V gene, CDR1 is SEHNR and CDR2 is FQNEAQ (reference sequence). The length of the CDR3 is 13 residues. The CDR3 loop is CATSMTGNQPQHF. The CDR3 nucleotides are TGTGCCACCAGCATGACAGGGAACCAGCCCCAGCATTTT.

The rearrangement joins TRBV16 to TRBJ2-1; 8 bases map to TRBD1. Germline V gene data show CDR1 as KGHSY and CDR2 as FQNENV. CDR3 length: 12 residues. The junction had 2 bases not matched to a gene; V was cut back by 5 bases and J by 8 bases. The chain's CDR3 is CASSGQGDEQFF. DNA for the CDR3: TGTGCCAGCAGCGGACAGGGAGATGAGCAGTTCTTC.

Comment on this clonotype: One junction end does not reproduce the germline sequence, and a read error may be involved. V and J are TRBV10-3 and TRBJ2-1, with D possibly being TRBD1 or TRBD2 (5 bases each). The CDR3 consists of 12 residues. Germline loops: CDR1 ENHRY, CDR2 SYGVKD. CDR3 sequence reads: CAISEEGNEHFF. For the CDR3, the DNA is TGTGCCATCAGTGAGGAGGGGAATGAGCACTTCTTC.

This clonotype came up a few times. The genes are TRBV7-9 and TRBJ1-5; 9 bases are a match to TRBD1. The CDR3 contains 16 residues. CDR1 and CDR2 from the germline V gene are SEHNR and FQNEAQ (reference sequence). J was trimmed by 5 bases and V by 5 bases; bases with no gene match: 10. The CDR3: CASSPFVQGADQPQHF. The CDR3, as DNA: TGTGCCAGCAGCCCATTCGTACAGGGGGCTGATCAGCCCCAGCATTTT.

This clonotype has just a few counts. This chain uses TRBV28 with TRBJ2-5, with TRBD1 identical over 9 bases. The CDR3 runs to 15 residues. Trimming cost V 3 bases and J 4 bases; bases outside gene matches: 6. The germline CDR1 and CDR2 sequences are MDHEN and SYDVKM. CDR3 sequence (DNA): TGTGCCAGCAGTTTCCTCTCGACAGGGGGAGAGACCCAGTACTTC. Translated: CASSFLSTGGETQYF. The entire variable domain, with the rest obtained from reference TRBV28 and TRBJ2-5, is as follows: DVKVTQSSRYLVKRTGEKVFLECVQDMDHENMFWYRQDPGLGLRLIYFSYDVKMKEKGDIPEGYSVSREKKERFSLILESASTNQTSMYLCASSFLSTGGETQYFGPGTRLLVL.

This clonotype has only a few counts. The J gene is TRBJ2-3, the V gene TRBV5-1; 10 bases are a match to TRBD2. The CDR3 runs to 16 residues. CDR1 and CDR2 (germline): SGHRS, YFSETQ. After removal of 2 bases from V and 2 bases from J, the junction contained 5 bases not matched to a gene. This CDR3 reads CASSFGLAENTDTQYF. The CDR3 coding sequence is TGCGCCAGCAGCTTCGGACTAGCGGAGAACACAGATACGCAGTATTTT.

This clonotype was recorded many times. This chain uses TRBV5-1 with TRBJ1-2; no clear D. The length of the CDR3 is 17 residues. Germline V gives CDR1 SGHRS, CDR2 YFSETQ. Trimming took 1 base from V and 0 from J, leaving 16 bases between them. This chain's CDR3 is CASSLSRSAGANYGYTF. The CDR3 nucleotides are TGCGCCAGCAGCTTGAGTCGGTCCGCCGGTGCTAACTATGGCTACACCTTC.

The CDR3 DNA reads as TGTGCCAGCAGTTTGGTGGGAGGGCCCCACAATGAGCAGTTCTTC. It specifies CASSLVGGPHNEQFF. J is TRBJ2-1 and V is TRBV27; 7 bases are shared with TRBD2. CDR1 is MNHEY and CDR2 is SMNVEV in the germline V gene (reference sequence). The ends lost 3 bases at V and 5 bases at J; junction bases unmatched: 7. The CDR3 is 15 residues long.

This clonotype was counted ten times or more. CDR3 bases: TGTGCCAGCAGCTCTTTTTTCGGGGCTGCCGAGCAGTACTTC. Encoded protein: CASSSFFGAAEQYF. This rearrangement joins TRBV7-2 to TRBJ2-7, with D tentatively TRBD1 or TRBD2 (5 bases each). The CDR3 runs to 14 residues. Germline-derived CDR1 and CDR2 are SGHTA and FQGNSA. Trimming removed 4 bases at V and 6 bases at J, with 16 bases between. Full variable domain (rest looked up from reference TRBV7-2 and TRBJ2-7): GAGVSQSPSNKVTEKGKDVELRCDPISGHTALYWYRQSLGQGLEFLIYFQGNSAPDKSGLPSDRFSAERTGGSVSTLTIQRTQQEDSAVYLCASSSFFGAAEQYFGPGTRLTVT.

V gene TRBV20-1 combines with J gene TRBJ2-2, with 8 bases that match TRBD2. Germline values: CDR1 DFQATT, CDR2 SNEGSKA (reference sequence). There are 16 residues in the CDR3. Unmatched junction bases numbered 13, after V lost 6 bases and J lost 4 bases. This chain's CDR3 is CSAPGGLLKGTGELFF. CDR3 DNA sequence: TGCAGTGCCCCGGGGGGGCTCCTCAAGGGCACCGGGGAGCTGTTTTTT.